The entry below describes one T cell receptor beta chain. This sample was taken from a study of low-dose radiotherapy and immunotherapy resistance in tumors. Whole-study context: Each two-week cycle included intravenous cyclophosphamide 200 mg/m2, given one day before radiation and immunotherapy.

Alpha and beta chains were covered, as first-strand cDNA relied on TRAV- and TRBV-specific primers. The authors ran 20 PCR cycles to amplify TCRs with a constant-region primer and V-primer adapter. TCRdb ran MiXCR on the reads and lists one entry per CDR3 protein. Found here are under 95,000 distinct CDR3 sequences, 15% to 20% of them singletons; the top ten hold 2.5% to 3.5%. Germline loops: CDR1 MDHEN, CDR2 SYDVKM. This CDR3 has 13 amino acids. The trim removed 6 bases at V and 7 bases at J, leaving 3 bases unmatched. Time point here: before trial treatment. Donors received a regimen that comprised nivolumab, ipilimumab, aspirin, low-dose cyclophosphamide and low-dose radiotherapy. Advanced solid tumors without tumor-infiltrating lymphocytes were required for inclusion.

This TCR was recovered from a male donor with prostate cancer. Specimen: PBMCs, collected before treatment. The chain recombines TRBV28 with TRBJ2-1, with 10 bases fitting TRBD1. The DNA for the CDR3 is TGTGCCAGCAGGGGACAGGGGCGAAATGAGCAGTTCTTC. It specifies CASRGQGRNEQFF.